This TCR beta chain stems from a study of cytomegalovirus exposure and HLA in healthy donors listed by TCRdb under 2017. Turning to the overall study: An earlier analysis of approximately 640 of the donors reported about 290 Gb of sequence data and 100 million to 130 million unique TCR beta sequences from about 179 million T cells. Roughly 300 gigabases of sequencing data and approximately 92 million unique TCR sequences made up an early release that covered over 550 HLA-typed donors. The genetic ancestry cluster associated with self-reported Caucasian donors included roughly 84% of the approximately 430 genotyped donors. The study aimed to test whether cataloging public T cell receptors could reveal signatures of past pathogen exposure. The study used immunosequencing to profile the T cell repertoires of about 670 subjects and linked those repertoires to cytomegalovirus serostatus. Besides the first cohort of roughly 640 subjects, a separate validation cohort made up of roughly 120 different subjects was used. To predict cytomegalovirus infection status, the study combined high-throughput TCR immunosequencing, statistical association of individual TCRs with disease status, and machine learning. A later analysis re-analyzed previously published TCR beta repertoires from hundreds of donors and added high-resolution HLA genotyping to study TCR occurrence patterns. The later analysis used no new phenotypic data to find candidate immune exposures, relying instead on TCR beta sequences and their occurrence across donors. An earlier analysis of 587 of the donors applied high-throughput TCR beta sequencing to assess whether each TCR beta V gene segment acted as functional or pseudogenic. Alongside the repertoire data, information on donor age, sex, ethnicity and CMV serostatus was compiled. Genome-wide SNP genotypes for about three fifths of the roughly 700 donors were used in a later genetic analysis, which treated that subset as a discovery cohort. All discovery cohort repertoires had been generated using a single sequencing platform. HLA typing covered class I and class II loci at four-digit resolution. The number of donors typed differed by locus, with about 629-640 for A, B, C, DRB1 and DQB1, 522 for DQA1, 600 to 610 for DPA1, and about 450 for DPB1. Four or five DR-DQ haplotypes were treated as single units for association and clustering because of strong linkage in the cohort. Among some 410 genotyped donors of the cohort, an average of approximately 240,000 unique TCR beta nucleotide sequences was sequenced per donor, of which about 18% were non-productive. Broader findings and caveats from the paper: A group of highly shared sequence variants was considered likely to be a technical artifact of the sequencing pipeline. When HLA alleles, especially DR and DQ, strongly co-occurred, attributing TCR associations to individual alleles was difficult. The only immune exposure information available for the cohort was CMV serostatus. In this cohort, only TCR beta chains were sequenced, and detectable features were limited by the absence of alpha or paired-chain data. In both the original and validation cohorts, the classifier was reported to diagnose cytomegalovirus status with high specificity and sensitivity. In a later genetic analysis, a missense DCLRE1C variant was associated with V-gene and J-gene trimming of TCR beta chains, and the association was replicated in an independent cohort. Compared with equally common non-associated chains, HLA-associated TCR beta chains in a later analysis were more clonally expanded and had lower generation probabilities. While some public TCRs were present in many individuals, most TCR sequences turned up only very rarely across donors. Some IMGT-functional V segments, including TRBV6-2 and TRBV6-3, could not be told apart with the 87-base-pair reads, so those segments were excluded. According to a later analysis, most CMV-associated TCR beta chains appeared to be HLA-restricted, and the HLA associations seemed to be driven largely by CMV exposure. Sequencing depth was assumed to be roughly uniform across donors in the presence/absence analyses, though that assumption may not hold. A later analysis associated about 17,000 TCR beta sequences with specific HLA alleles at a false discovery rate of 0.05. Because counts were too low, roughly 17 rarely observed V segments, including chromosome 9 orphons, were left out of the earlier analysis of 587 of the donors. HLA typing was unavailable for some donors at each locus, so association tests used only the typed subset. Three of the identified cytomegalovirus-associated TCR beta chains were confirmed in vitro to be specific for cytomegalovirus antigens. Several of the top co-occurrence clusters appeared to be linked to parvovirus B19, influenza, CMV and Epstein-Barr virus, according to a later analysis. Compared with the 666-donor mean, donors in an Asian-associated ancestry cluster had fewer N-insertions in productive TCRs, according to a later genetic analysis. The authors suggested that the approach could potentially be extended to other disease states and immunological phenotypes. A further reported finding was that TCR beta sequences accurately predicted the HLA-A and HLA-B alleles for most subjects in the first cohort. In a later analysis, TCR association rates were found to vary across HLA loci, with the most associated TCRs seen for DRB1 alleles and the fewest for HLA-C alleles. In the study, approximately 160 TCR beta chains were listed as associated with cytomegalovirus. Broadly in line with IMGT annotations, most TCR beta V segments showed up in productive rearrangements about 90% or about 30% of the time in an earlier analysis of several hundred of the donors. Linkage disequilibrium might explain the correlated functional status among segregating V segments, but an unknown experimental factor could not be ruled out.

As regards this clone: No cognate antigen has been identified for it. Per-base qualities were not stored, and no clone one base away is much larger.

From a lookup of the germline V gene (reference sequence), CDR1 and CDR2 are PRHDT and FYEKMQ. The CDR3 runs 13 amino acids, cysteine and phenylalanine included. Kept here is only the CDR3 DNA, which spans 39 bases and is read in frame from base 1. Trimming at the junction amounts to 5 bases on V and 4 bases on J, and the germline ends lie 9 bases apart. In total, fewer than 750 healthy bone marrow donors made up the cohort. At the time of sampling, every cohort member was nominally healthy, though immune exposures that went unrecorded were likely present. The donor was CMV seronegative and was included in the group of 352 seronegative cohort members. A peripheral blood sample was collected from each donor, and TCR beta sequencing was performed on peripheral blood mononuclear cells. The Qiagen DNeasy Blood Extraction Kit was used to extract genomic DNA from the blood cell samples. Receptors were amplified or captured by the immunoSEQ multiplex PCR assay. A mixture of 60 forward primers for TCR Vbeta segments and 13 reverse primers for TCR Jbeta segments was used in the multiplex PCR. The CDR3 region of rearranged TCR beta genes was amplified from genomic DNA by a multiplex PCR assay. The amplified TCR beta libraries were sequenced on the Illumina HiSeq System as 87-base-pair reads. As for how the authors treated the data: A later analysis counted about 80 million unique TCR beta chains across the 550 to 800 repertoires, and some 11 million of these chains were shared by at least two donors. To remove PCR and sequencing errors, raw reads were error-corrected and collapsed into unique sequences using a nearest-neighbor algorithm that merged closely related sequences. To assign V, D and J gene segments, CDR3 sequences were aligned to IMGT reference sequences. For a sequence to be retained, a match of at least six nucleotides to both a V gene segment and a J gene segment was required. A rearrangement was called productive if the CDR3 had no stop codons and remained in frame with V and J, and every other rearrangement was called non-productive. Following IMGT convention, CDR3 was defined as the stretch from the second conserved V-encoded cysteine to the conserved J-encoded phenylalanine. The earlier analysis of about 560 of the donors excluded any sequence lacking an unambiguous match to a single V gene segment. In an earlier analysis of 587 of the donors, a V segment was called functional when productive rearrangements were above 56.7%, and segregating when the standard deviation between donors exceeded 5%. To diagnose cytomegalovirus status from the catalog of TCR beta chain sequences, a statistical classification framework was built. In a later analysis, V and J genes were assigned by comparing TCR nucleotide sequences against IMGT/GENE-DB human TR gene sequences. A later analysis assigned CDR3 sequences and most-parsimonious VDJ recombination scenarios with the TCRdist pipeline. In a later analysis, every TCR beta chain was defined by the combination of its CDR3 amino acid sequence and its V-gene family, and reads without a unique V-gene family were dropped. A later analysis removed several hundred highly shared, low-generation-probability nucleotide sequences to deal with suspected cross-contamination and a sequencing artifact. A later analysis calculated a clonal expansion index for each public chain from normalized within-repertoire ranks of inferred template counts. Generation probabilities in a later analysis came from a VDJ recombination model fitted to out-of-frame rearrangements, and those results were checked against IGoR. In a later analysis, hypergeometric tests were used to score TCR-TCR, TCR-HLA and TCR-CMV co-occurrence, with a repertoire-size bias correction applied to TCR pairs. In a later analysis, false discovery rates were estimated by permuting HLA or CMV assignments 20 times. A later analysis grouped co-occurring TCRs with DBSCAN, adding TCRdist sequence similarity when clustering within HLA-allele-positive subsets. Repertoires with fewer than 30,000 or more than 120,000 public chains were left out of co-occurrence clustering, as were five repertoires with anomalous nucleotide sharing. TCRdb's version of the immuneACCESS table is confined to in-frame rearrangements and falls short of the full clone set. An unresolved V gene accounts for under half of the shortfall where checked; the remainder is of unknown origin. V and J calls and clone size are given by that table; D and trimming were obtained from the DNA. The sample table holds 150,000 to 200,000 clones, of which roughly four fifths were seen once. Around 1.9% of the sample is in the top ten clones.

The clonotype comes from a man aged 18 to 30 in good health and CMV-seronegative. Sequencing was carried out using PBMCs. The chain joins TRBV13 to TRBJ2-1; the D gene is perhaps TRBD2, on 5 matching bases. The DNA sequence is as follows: TGTGCCAGCAGCCAGACTACTTACAATGAGCAGTTCTTC. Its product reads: CASSQTTYNEQFF.